The clone carrying this T cell receptor (beta chain) is a singleton in its sample. Its specificity is not known. The record originates from a study of tumor-infiltrating lymphocytes in primary liver carcinoma. About the study: All lesions had stage T1-T3 N0M0 and 4.2 to 10 cm widths. Sequenced samples came back with roughly 3.65 to 8 million productive TCRbeta reads, and the counts looked alike across tissue types.

Using a constant-region primer together with ProtoScript II reverse transcriptase, TCR beta cDNA was made from 500 ng of total RNA. Slightly modified ARM-PCR served as the procedure for the TCR beta libraries. These libraries came from three rounds of nested multiplex PCR. TCRdb redid the calling of the multiplex PCR reads with MiXCR, one entry per CDR3 protein. The sample includes tens of thousands of distinct CDR3 sequences, 75% of them seen just once. It was from approximately 20-30 mg of unsorted bulk tissue that RNA and DNA were co-extracted. Treatment of the patients' primary liver carcinoma consisted of surgical resection. Study-level points and caveats: Tumor-adjacent and tumor-blood pairs shared less of their repertoires than tumor region pairs shared.

The source is a man in his forties with primary liver carcinoma and hepatitis B virus infection. Sequenced: tumor-adjacent normal liver tissue.

CDR3: CASSRPGTQYF. Written as DNA, the CDR3 is TGTGCCAGCAGCCGACCGGGTACGCAGTATTTT. This chain links TRBV5-6 with TRBJ2-3; no clear D. The germline CDR1 and CDR2 sequences are SGHDT and YYEEEE. Trimming took off 4 bases at V and 8 bases at J, with 8 bases between the two ends. There are 11 residues in the CDR3.